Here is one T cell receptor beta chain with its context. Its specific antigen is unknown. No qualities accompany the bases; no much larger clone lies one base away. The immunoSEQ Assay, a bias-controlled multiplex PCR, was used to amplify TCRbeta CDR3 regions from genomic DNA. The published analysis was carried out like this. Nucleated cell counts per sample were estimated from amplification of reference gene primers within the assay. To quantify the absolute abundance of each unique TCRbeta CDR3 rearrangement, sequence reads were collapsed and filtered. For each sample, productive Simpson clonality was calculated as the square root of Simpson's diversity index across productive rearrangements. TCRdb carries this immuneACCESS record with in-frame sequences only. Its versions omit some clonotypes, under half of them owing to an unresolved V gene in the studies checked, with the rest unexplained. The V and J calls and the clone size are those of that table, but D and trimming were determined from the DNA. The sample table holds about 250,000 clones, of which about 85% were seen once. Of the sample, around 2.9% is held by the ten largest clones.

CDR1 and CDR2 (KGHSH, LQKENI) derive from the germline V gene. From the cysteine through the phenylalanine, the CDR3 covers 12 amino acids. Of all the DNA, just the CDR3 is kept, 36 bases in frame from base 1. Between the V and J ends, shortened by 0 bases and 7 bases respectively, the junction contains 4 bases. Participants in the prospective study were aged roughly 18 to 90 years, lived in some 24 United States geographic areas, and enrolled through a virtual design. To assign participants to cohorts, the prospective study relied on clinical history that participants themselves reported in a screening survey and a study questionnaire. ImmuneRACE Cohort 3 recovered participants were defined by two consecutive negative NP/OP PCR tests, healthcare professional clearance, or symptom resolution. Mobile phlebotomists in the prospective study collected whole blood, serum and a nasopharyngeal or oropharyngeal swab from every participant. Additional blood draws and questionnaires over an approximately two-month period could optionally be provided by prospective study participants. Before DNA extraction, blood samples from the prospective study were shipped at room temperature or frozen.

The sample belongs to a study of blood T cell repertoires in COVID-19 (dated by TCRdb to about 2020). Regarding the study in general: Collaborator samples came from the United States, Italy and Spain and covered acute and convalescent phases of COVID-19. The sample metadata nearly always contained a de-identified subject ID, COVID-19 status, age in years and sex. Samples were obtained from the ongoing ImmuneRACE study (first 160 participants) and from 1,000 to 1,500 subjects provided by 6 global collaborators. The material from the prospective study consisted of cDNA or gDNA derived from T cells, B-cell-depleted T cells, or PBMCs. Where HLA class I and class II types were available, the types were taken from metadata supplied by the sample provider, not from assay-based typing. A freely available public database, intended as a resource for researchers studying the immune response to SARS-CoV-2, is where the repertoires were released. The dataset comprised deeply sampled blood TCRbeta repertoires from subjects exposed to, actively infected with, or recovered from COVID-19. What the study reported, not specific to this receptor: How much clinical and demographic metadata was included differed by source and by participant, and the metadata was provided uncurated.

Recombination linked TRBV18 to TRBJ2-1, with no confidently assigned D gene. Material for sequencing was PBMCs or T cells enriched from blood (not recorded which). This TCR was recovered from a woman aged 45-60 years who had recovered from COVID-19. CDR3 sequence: CASSPPSNEQFF. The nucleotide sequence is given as TGTGCCAGCTCACCACCGAGTAATGAGCAGTTCTTC.